Following are 28 T cell receptor beta chains from one sample sequenced in a study of shared clonotypes between healthy human individuals. Clones were sequenced by immunoSEQ multiplex PCR, and TCRdb holds only the in-frame ones, with some missing. The sample has millions of clones; approximately 95% are singletons. The sample was naive CD4+ T cells from PBMCs. Subset denoted: CD45RA+ positively selected. These receptors were obtained from a young man in good health. Some clones in this sample may be carry-over from other donors' samples.

V and J are TRBV7-6 and TRBJ2-7; possibly TRBD2 for D (5 bases). Germline CDR1 is SGHVS and CDR2 is FNYEAQ. The ends were cut back, 2 bases at V and 7 bases at J, with 15 bases in the middle. This CDR3 is 14 amino acids long. The CDR3 bases are TGTGCCAGCAGCTTAAGTGGGCCGGCGGGTGAGCAGTACTTC. Translation gives CASSLSGPAGEQYF.

V gene TRBV5-1 combines with J gene TRBJ2-7; TRBD1 agrees at 7 bases. Germline CDR1 SGHRS, CDR2 YFSETQ. The CDR3 contains 15 residues. Trimming took 5 bases from V and 2 from J; bases not matched to a gene: 10. The CDR3 bases are TGCGCCAGCAGGGATGGACAGGCCTCCCCCTACGAGCAGTACTTC. Its protein is CASRDGQASPYEQYF.

In this sample, this clone turned up once. The chain has TRBV4-3 and TRBJ1-2; no definite D call. The V and J ends lost 0 bases and 1 base respectively, with 3 bases between them. Looked up from germline, CDR1 is LGHNA and CDR2 is YSLEER. This CDR3 comprises 13 residues. Written as DNA, the CDR3 is TGCGCCAGCAGCCAAGACAGTAACTATGGCTACACCTTC. This gives the protein CASSQDSNYGYTF.

CDR3 DNA: TGTGCCAGCAGCCCAACACGTCCCGGGACAGCGAACTATGGCTACACCTTC. Protein product: CASSPTRPGTANYGYTF. The chain combines TRBV7-9 with TRBJ1-2, with 7 bases aligning to TRBD1. The V gene end was trimmed by 5 bases and the J gene end by 2 bases; junction bases not matched to a gene: 14. The CDR3 loop spans 17 amino acids. The germline CDR1 and CDR2 sequences are SEHNR and FQNEAQ (reference sequence).

The V call is TRBV19, the J call TRBJ1-4; D possibly corresponds to TRBD1 (5 bases). CDR1 LNHDA and CDR2 SQIVND come from the germline V gene (reference sequence). The CDR3 spans 14 residues. Trimming removed 6 bases from V and 3 bases from J, with 11 bases in between. The CDR3 DNA follows: TGTGCCAGTAGGACCGGGACCTCTAATGAAAAACTGTTTTTT. Translated, it gives CASRTGTSNEKLFF.

V and J are TRBV4-2 and TRBJ2-5; D is perhaps TRBD2 (6 bases). Gene TRBJ2-7 matches the end of the DNA better, so the J call may be wrong. Germline V CDR1 and CDR2: LGHNA, YNFKEQ. CDR3 length: 14 amino acids. CDR3 sequence reads: CASSPTGTYYEQYF. CDR3 bases: TGTGCCAGCAGCCCCACCGGGACTTACTACGAGCAGTACTTC.

This clone was counted once. The rearrangement links TRBV4-2 to TRBJ2-7; 11 bases fit TRBD2. The CDR3 is 16 amino acids. Germline V gene lookup returns CDR1 LGHNA and CDR2 YNFKEQ. V dropped 2 bases and J dropped 4; count of bases not matched to a gene: 7. CDR3 sequence (DNA): TGTGCCAGCAGCCAACCAGTCGGGACTAGCGGATACGAGCAGTACTTC. Protein sequence: CASSQPVGTSGYEQYF.

The gene calls are TRBV7-9 and TRBJ2-7; 9 bases agree with TRBD1. V lost 5 bases and J lost 4; bases outside the gene matches: 9. The CDR3 is 15 amino acids. Germline V CDR1 and CDR2: SEHNR, FQNEAQ (reference sequence). In DNA form, the CDR3 reads TGTGCCAGCAGCGCGGCGGACAGGGGCTGGTACGAGCAGTACTTC. It yields the protein CASSAADRGWYEQYF.

The chain couples TRBV10-3 to TRBJ1-1; D possibly corresponds to TRBD1 (6 bases). V was pared by 10 bases and J by 3 bases, with 15 bases between. The CDR3 spans 13 residues. Looked up from germline, CDR1 is ENHRY and CDR2 is SYGVKD. CDR3 nucleotide sequence: TGTGCCACAAATACAGGGATCTACACTGAAGCTTTCTTT. Translating it yields CATNTGIYTEAFF.

The CDR3 bases are TGCGCCAGCAGAAAACAGGGGAACCCTAGCACAGATACGCAGTATTTT. This translates into CASRKQGNPSTDTQYF. The rearrangement joins TRBV5-1 to TRBJ2-3; TRBD1 matches at 7 bases. Germline V gene lookup returns CDR1 SGHRS and CDR2 YFSETQ. This CDR3 region has 16 residues. J gave up 0 bases and V 5 bases, and 9 bases lay outside the gene matches.

The J gene is TRBJ1-3, the V gene TRBV4-2; D may be TRBD1 (5 bases). The CDR3 has 15 amino acids. Germline CDR1 LGHNA, CDR2 YNFKEQ. The germline V and J ends were trimmed by 0 bases and 2 bases, with 8 bases remaining between them. The CDR3 DNA is TGTGCCAGCAGCCAAGACAGGGAGGCTGGAAACACCATATATTTT. Its protein is CASSQDREAGNTIYF.

V usage is TRBV9 and J usage is TRBJ2-5; D is undetermined. The germline V and J ends were trimmed by 4 bases and 7 bases, with 11 bases remaining between them. Germline V lookup: CDR1 SGDLS, CDR2 YYNGEE. There are 12 residues in the CDR3. CDR3 sequence (DNA): TGTGCCAGCAGCCCCGAGTGGGGGACCCAGTACTTC. Translated: CASSPEWGTQYF.

V is TRBV6-5 and J is TRBJ2-4; a weak D match, TRBD2 (5 bases). Trimming shortened V by 2 bases and J by 0 bases, and 11 bases separated the two germline ends. CDR1 and CDR2 from the germline V gene are MNHEY and SVGAGI. This CDR3 is built from 16 residues. The CDR3 sequence: CASSYTRNLAKNIQYF. For the CDR3, the DNA is TGTGCCAGCAGTTACACTAGAAACCTAGCCAAAAACATTCAGTACTTC.

The gene calls are TRBV6-4 and TRBJ1-2, with TRBD1 matching 11 bases. Germline V CDR1 and CDR2: MRHNA, SNTAGT. This CDR3 region has 13 residues. J gave up 4 bases and V 6 bases, and 1 base lay outside the gene matches. The CDR3 sequence: CASSGTGGYGYTF. CDR3 coding DNA: TGTGCCAGCAGCGGGACAGGGGGCTATGGCTACACCTTC.

The V and J genes are TRBV5-4 and TRBJ2-1; 8 bases line up with TRBD2. CDR3 length: 15 residues. Germline V gene data show CDR1 as SGHNT and CDR2 as YYREEE (reference sequence). J gave up 2 bases and V 4 bases, and 5 bases lay outside the gene matches. The CDR3 bases are TGTGCCAGCAGCCCACCGGGACTAGCCTACAATGAGCAGTTCTTC. It is translated as CASSPPGLAYNEQFF.

The chain uses TRBV6-1 and TRBJ2-3, with 8 bases matching TRBD2. The CDR3 runs 17 residues. Per the germline V gene, CDR1 is MNHNS and CDR2 is SASEGT. V shed 4 bases, J shed 4 bases, and the junction held 13 bases outside the gene matches. The CDR3 bases are TGTGCCAGCAGTGCCCCCTTTAGCGGGATGGTCCCAGATACGCAGTATTTT. It specifies CASSAPFSGMVPDTQYF.

This sequence joins TRBV6-6 and TRBJ2-5, with D unresolved. The CDR3 loop spans 11 amino acids. Germline V CDR1 and CDR2: MNHNY, SVGAGI (reference sequence). Trimming removed 6 bases from V and 5 bases from J, with 7 bases in between. CDR3 in DNA: TGTGCCAGCAGCCCCTTGGAGACCCAGTACTTC. This gives the protein CASSPLETQYF.

This chain joins TRBV5-1 and TRBJ2-1; TRBD2 aligns across 9 bases. The trim removed 2 bases at V and 8 bases at J, leaving 8 bases unmatched. The CDR3 has 15 amino acids. The V gene's germline CDR1 is SGHRS and CDR2 YFSETQ. This CDR3 is CASSFSGSFSDEQFF. DNA for the CDR3: TGCGCCAGCAGCTTTAGCGGGAGCTTCTCTGATGAGCAGTTCTTC.

V is TRBV29-1 and J is TRBJ2-4; TRBD2 is a possible D gene (6 bases). The germline V and J ends were trimmed by 5 bases and 8 bases, with 19 bases remaining between them. This CDR3 is 14 amino acids long. CDR1 SQVTM and CDR2 ANQGSEA come from the germline V gene. The CDR3 loop is CSVSSGEPGDIQYF. The CDR3 DNA reads TGCAGCGTTAGTAGCGGAGAGCCTGGGGACATTCAGTACTTC. Variable domain in full (rest from reference TRBV29-1 and TRBJ2-4): SAVISQKPSRDICQRGTSLTIQCQVDSQVTMMFWYRQQPGQSLTLIATANQGSEATYESGFVIDKFPISRPNLTFSTLTVSNMSPEDSSIYLCSVSSGEPGDIQYFGAGTRLSVL.

This clone was counted only a few times. J is TRBJ1-1 and V is TRBV10-2; D ambiguous. V was cut by 6 bases and J by 1 base, with 9 bases left in between. Looked up from germline, CDR1 is WSHSY and CDR2 is SAAADI. The CDR3 loop spans 13 amino acids. The CDR3 nucleotides read TGCGCCAGCAGGCCCAAGGGGAACACTGAAGCTTTCTTT. Translating it yields CASRPKGNTEAFF.

Turning to this clone: The sample carries other DNA sequences with the same CDR3. The V gene is TRBV5-1, the J gene TRBJ2-3; D remains unclear. Per the germline V gene, CDR1 is SGHRS and CDR2 is YFSETQ. V was clipped by 0 bases and J by 6 bases, with 11 bases between them. The CDR3 is made up of 14 amino acids. The CDR3, as DNA: TGCGCCAGCAGCTTGGCGGCGGCAGCCGATACGCAGTATTTT. This sequence encodes CASSLAAAADTQYF.

The chain is built from TRBV18 and TRBJ2-5, with 7 bases identical to TRBD1. Germline V CDR1 and CDR2: KGHSH, LQKENI. The junction had 13 bases not matched to a gene; V was cut back by 3 bases and J by 9 bases. This CDR3 is built from 15 residues. The CDR3 DNA sequence: TGTGCCAGCTCACCTCCCACGGGACAGACCCGGGCCCAGTACTTC. It specifies CASSPPTGQTRAQYF.

The rearrangement uses TRBV21-1 and TRBJ2-2; TRBD2 reflects the table's D call only, with no check against the DNA. TRBV21-1 is reported as a pseudogene. This CDR3 comprises 17 residues. CDR3 residues: CASSESTSGRATGELFF. CDR3 nucleotides: TGTGCCAGCAGCGAGTCGACTAGCGGGAGGGCCACCGGGGAGCTGTTTTTT.

This chain uses TRBV30 with TRBJ1-6, with TRBD1 as a possible D gene (5 bases). This CDR3 spans 11 amino acids. Germline loops: CDR1 GTSNPN, CDR2 SVGIG (reference sequence). Trimming shortened V by 1 base and J by 14 bases, and 9 bases separated the two germline ends. The CDR3 nucleotides read TGTGCCTGGAGTGAGGGGCTAGCCCTCCACTTT. This translates into CAWSEGLALHF. Variable domain in full (rest from reference TRBV30 and TRBJ1-6): SQTIHQWPATLVQPVGSPLSLECTVEGTSNPNLYWYRQAAGRGLQLLFYSVGIGQISSEVPQNLSASRPQDRQFILSSKKLLLSDSGFYLCAWSEGLALHFGNGTRLTVT.

This chain links TRBV19 with TRBJ1-2, with D possibly matching TRBD1 (6 bases). Germline V gene data show CDR1 as LNHDA and CDR2 as SQIVND (reference sequence). The CDR3 is 15 amino acids. Between the trimmed V and J ends, which lost 7 bases and 0 bases, there was a span of 15 bases. CDR3 in amino acids: CASTGTPGANYGYTF. The DNA for the CDR3 is TGTGCCAGTACTGGGACTCCAGGGGCTAACTATGGCTACACCTTC.

J is TRBJ2-2 and V is TRBV9; D possibly uses TRBD1 or TRBD2 (5 bases each). V was clipped by 3 bases and J by 0 bases, with 15 bases between them. The germline V gene has CDR1 SGDLS and CDR2 YYNGEE. The CDR3 spans 17 residues. CDR3 sequence (DNA): TGTGCCAGCAGCGGGCCCCGGGGCGGCGCGAACACCGGGGAGCTGTTTTTT. Translating it yields CASSGPRGGANTGELFF.

The sample holds a few counts of this clone. The V call is TRBV6-1, the J call TRBJ1-1; the D gene is possibly TRBD1 (5 bases). CDR3 size: 12 residues. V was trimmed by 6 bases and J by 5 bases, leaving 10 bases between them. Looked up from germline, CDR1 is MNHNS and CDR2 is SASEGT. CDR3 residues: CASRGPGTEAFF. The CDR3 DNA sequence: TGTGCCAGCAGGGGACCGGGAACTGAAGCTTTCTTT.

This rearrangement joins TRBV5-3 to TRBJ2-1; D remains ambiguous. Being an ORF, TRBV5-3 has a function that is uncertain. The germline V and J ends were trimmed by 0 bases and 3 bases, with 13 bases remaining between them. This CDR3 comprises 16 residues. Here the CDR3 DNA reads TGTGCCAGAAGCTTGGGGATAGTCAACCTCTACAATGAGCAGTTCTTC. Its protein product is CARSLGIVNLYNEQFF.